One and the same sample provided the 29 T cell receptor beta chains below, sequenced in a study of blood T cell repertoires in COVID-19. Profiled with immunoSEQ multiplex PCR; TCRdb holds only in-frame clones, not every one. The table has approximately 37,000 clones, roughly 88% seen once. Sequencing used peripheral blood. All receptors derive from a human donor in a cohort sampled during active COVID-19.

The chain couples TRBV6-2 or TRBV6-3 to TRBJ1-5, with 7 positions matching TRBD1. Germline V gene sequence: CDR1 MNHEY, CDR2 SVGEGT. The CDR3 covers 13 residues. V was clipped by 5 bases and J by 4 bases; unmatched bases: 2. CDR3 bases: TGTGCCAGCAGTCGACAGGGAAATCAGCCCCAGCATTTT. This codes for CASSRQGNQPQHF.

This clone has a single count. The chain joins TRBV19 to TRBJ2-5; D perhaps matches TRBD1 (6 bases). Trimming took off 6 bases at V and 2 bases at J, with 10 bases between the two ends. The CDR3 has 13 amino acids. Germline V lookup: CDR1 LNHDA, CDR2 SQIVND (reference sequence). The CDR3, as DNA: TGTGCCAGTAGCATCGGACAGCAAGAGACCCAGTACTTC. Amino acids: CASSIGQQETQYF.

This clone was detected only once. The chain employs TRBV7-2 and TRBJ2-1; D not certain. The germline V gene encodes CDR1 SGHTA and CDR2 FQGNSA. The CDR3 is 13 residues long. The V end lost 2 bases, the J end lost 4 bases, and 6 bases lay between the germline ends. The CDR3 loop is CASSLQNYNEQFF. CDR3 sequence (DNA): TGTGCCAGCAGCTTACAGAATTACAATGAGCAGTTCTTC.

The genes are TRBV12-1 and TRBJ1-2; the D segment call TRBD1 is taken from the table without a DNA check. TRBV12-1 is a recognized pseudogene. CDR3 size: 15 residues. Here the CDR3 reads CASSTPRQTNYGYTF. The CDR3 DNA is TGTGCCAGCAGCACCCCCCGACAGACTAACTATGGCTACACCTTC.

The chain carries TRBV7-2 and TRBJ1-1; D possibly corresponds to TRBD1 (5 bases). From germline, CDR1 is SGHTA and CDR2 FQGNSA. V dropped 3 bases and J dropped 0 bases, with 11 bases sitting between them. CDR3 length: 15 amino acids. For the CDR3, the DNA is TGTGCCAGCAGCTTGAACGACAGATTGAACACTGAAGCTTTCTTT. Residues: CASSLNDRLNTEAFF.

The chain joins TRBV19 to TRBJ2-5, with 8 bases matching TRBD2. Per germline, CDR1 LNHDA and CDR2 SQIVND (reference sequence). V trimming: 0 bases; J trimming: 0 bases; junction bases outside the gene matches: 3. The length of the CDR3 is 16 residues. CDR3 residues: CASSIDLAGDQETQYF. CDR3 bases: TGTGCCAGTAGTATAGATCTAGCGGGCGACCAAGAGACCCAGTACTTC.

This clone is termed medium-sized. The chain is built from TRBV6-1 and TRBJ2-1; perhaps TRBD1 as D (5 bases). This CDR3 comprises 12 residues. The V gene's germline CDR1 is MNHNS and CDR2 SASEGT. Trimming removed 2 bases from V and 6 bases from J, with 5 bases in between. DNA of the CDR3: TGTGCCAGCAGTGAAAGGGGCAATGAGCAGTTCTTC. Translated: CASSERGNEQFF.

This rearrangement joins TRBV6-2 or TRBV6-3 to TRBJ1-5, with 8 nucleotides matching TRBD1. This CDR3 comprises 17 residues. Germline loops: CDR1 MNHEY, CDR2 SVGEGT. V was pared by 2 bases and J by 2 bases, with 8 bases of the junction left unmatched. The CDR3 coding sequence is TGTGCCAGCAGTTACGCAGGGGGCCTGAGTCGCAATCAGCCCCAGCATTTT. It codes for CASSYAGGLSRNQPQHF.

The CDR3 sequence: CASSIALGDMDEQYF. Written as DNA, the CDR3 is TGTGCCAGTAGTATAGCTCTAGGAGATATGGACGAGCAGTACTTC. The chain recombines TRBV19 with TRBJ2-7; D uncertain. Trimming left V 1 base short and J 5 bases short, with 15 bases between. Germline CDR1 and CDR2: LNHDA and SQIVND (reference sequence). CDR3 size: 15 residues.

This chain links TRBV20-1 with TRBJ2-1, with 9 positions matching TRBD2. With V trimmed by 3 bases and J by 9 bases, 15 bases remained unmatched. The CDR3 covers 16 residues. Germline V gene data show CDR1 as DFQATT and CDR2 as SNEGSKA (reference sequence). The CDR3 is CSASDSGTSREREQFF. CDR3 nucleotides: TGCAGTGCTAGTGATTCCGGGACTAGCAGGGAGCGTGAGCAGTTCTTC.

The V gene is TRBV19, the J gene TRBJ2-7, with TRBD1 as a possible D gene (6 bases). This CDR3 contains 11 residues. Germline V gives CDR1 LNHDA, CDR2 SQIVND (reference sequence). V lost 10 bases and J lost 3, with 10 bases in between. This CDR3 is CATAGDYEQYF. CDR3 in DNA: TGTGCCACCGCAGGGGACTACGAGCAGTACTTC.

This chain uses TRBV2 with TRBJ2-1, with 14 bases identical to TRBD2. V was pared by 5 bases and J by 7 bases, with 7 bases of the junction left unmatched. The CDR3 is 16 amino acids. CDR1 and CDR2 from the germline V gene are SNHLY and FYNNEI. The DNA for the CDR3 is TGTGCCAGCAGTACGACTAGCGGGGGGGGGAAGAATGAGCAGTTCTTC. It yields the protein CASSTTSGGGKNEQFF.

The CDR3 loop is CSAGEGGEQFF. The CDR3 DNA follows: TGCAGCGCCGGAGAGGGCGGTGAGCAGTTCTTC. V and J are TRBV29-1 and TRBJ2-1; D possibly corresponds to TRBD2 (5 bases). V lost 7 bases, J lost 9 bases, and 13 bases lay in between. CDR3 length: 11 amino acids. Looked up from germline, CDR1 is SQVTM and CDR2 is ANQGSEA.

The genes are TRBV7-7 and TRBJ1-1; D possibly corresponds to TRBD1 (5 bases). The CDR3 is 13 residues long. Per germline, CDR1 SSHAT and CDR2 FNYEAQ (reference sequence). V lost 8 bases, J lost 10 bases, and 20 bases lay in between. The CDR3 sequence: CASPPRGEGGAFF. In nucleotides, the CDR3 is TGTGCCAGCCCACCCAGAGGGGAGGGCGGAGCTTTCTTT.

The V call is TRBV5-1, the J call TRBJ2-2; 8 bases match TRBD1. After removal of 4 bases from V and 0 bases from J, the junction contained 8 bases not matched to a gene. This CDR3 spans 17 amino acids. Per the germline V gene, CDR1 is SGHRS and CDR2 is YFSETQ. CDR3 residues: CASSITGGKANTGELFF. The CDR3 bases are TGCGCCAGCAGCATAACAGGGGGGAAGGCGAACACCGGGGAGCTGTTTTTT. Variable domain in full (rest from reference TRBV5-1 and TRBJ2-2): KAGVTQTPRYLIKTRGQQVTLSCSPISGHRSVSWYQQTPGQGLQFLFEYFSETQRNKGNFPGRFSGRQFSNSRSEMNVSTLELGDSALYLCASSITGGKANTGELFFGEGSRLTVL.

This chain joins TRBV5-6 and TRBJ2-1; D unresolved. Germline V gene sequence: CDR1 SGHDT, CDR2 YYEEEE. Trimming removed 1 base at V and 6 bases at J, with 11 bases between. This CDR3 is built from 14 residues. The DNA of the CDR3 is TGTGCCAGCAGCTTGAAAAGCGCCCTCAATGAGCAGTTCTTC. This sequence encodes CASSLKSALNEQFF.

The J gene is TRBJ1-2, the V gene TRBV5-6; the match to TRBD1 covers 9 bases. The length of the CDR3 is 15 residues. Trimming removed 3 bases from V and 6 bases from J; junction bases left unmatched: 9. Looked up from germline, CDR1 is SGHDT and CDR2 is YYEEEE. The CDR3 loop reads CASSWRDRGDNGYTF. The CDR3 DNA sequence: TGTGCCAGCAGCTGGCGTGACAGGGGGGACAATGGCTACACCTTC.

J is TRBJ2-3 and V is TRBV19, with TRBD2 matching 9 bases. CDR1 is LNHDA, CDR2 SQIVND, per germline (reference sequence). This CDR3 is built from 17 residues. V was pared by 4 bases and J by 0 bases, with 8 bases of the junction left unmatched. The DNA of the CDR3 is TGTGCCAGTAGTAGAGCTAGCGGGACCTCTAGCACAGATACGCAGTATTTT. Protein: CASSRASGTSSTDTQYF.

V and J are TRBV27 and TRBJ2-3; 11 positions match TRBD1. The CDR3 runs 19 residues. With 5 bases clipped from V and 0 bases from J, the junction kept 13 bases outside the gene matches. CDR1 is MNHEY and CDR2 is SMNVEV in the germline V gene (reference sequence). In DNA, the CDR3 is TGTGCCAGCAGTAAGAGGACAGGGGGCATTGGTGGTAGCACAGATACGCAGTATTTT. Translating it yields CASSKRTGGIGGSTDTQYF.

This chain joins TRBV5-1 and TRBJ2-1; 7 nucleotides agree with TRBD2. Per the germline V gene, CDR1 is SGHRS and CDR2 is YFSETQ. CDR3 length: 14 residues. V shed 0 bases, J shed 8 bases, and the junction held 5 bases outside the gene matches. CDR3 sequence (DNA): TGCGCCAGCAGCTTGGAAAGCGGGGAAGATGAGCAGTTCTTC. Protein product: CASSLESGEDEQFF.

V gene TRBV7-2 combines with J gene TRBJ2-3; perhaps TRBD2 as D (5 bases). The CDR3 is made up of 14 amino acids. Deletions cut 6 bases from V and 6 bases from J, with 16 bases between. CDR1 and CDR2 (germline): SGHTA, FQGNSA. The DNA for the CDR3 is TGTGCCAGCAGAACTAGGCCATCCTCCGATACGCAGTATTTT. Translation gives CASRTRPSSDTQYF.

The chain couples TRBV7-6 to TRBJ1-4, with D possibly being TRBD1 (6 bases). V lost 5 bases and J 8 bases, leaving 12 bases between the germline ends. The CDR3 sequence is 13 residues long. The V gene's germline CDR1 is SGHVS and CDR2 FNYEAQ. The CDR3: CASSQGGVEKLFF. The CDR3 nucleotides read TGTGCCAGCAGCCAAGGGGGGGTAGAAAAACTGTTTTTT.

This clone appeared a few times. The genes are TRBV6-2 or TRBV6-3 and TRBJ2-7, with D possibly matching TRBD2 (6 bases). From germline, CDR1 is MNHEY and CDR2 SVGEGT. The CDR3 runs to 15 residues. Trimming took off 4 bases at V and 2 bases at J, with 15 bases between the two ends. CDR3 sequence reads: CASSSQRGNTYEQYF. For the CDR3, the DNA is TGTGCCAGCAGTTCGCAACGGGGGAATACCTACGAGCAGTACTTC.

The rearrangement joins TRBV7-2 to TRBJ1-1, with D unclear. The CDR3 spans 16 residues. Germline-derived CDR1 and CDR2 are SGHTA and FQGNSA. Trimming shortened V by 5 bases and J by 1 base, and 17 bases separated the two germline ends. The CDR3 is CASSPRVLRSNTEAFF. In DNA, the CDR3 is TGTGCCAGCAGCCCGAGAGTGCTGAGATCGAACACTGAAGCTTTCTTT.

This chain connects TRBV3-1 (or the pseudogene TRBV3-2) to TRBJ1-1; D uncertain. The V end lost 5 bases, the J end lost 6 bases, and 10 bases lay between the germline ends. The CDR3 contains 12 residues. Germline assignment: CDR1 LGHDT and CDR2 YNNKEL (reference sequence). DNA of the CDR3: TGTGCCAGCAGCGCCCCGCCGGCTGAAGCTTTCTTT. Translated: CASSAPPAEAFF.

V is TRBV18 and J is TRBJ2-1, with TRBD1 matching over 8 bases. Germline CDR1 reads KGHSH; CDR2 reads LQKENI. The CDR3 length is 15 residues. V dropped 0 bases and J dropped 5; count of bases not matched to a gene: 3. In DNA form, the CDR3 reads TGTGCCAGCTCACCACCCGGGACAGGAAACAATGAGCAGTTCTTC. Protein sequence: CASSPPGTGNNEQFF.

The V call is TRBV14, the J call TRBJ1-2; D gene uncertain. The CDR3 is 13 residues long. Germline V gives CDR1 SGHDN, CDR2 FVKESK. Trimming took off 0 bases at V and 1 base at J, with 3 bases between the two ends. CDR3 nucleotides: TGTGCCAGCAGCCAAGATCGTAACTATGGCTACACCTTC. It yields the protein CASSQDRNYGYTF.

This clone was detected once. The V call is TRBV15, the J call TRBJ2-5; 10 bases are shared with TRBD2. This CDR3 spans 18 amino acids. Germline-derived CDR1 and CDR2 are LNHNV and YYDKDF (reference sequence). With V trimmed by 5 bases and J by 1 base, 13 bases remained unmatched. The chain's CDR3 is CATSRPTTSGASQETQYF. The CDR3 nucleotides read TGTGCCACCAGCCGCCCGACAACTAGCGGGGCCTCCCAAGAGACCCAGTACTTC.

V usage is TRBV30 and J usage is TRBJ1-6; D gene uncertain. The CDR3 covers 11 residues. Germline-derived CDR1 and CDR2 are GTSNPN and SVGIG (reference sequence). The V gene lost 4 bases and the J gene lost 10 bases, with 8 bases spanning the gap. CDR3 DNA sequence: TGTGCCTGGAATGTGGGCTCACCCCTCCACTTT. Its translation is CAWNVGSPLHF. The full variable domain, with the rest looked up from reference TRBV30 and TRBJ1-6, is SQTIHQWPATLVQPVGSPLSLECTVEGTSNPNLYWYRQAAGRGLQLLFYSVGIGQISSEVPQNLSASRPQDRQFILSSKKLLLSDSGFYLCAWNVGSPLHFGNGTRLTVT.